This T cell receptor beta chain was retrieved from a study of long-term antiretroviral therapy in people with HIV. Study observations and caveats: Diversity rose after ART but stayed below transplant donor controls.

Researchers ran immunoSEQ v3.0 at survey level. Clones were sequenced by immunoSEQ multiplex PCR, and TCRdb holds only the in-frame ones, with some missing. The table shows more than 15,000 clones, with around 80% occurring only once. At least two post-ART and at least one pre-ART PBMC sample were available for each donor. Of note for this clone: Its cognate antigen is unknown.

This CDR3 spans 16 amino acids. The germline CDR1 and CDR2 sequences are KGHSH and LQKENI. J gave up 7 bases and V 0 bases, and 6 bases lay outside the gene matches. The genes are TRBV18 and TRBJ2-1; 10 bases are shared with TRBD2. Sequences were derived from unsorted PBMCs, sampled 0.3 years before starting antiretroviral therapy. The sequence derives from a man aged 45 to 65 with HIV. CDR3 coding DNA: TGTGCCAGCTCACCACCGTGGCTAGCGGGGGTTAATGAGCAGTTCTTC. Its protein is CASSPPWLAGVNEQFF.